This is a list of T cell receptor beta chains from one sample in a study of response to subunit inactivated influenza vaccine. One entry per CDR3 protein results from TCRdb running MiXCR on the RT-PCR reads. Of approximately 520,000 distinct CDR3 sequences in the sample, 15% to 20% were seen once. Sequencing was performed on CD4+ T cells sorted from PBMCs, taken approximately 25 months after vaccination. The receptors stem from a man in his fifties or sixties who received an inactivated influenza vaccine. Each CDR3 is given with its conserved first and last residue. The D gene is left open where the match is weak. A row's size may be missing; if present it is once, few, many or a size class.

clone size,V gene,J gene,D gene,CDR3 DNA,CDR3 protein
NA,TRBV7-9,TRBJ2-7,TRBD1,TGTGCCAGCAGCCATTACCCGGGACAGGGATACGAGCAGTACTTC,CASSHYPGQGYEQYF
few,TRBV5-5,TRBJ1-5,NA,TGTGCCAGCAGCTGGGGGGCGGGATCGCAGCCCCAGCATTTT,CASSWGAGSQPQHF
few,TRBV6-2/TRBV6-3,TRBJ2-1,NA,TGTGCCAGCAGTTACTCGGGCACCCCGGCTTTCTTC,CASSYSGTPAFF
NA,TRBV6-2/TRBV6-3,TRBJ2-2,NA,TGTGCCAGCAGTCCCCTTCGGGGAGTAGCGCTAAACACCGGGGAGCTGTTTTTT,CASSPLRGVALNTGELFF
few,TRBV15,TRBJ1-5,NA,TGTGCCACCCAAGGACAGAGAAATCAGCCCCAGCATTTT,CATQGQRNQPQHF
NA,TRBV20-1,TRBJ1-2,NA,TGCAGTGCTAGTGGCAGGGGTAGAGGCTACACCTTC,CSASGRGRGYTF
NA,TRBV5-6,TRBJ2-2,NA,TGTGCCAGCAGCTTCTTTCTGCGACAGAACACCGGGGAGCTGTTTTTT,CASSFFLRQNTGELFF
NA,TRBV18,TRBJ1-4,NA,TGTGCCAGCTCACCTGAAGGCAAGAGAGAAAAACTGTTTTTT,CASSPEGKREKLFF
few,TRBV5-1,TRBJ2-7,NA,TGCGCCAGCAGCTTGGGAGTAGGGGCTTCCTACGAGCAGTACTTC,CASSLGVGASYEQYF
NA,TRBV4-3,TRBJ1-6,TRBD1,TGCGCCAGCAGCCAGGACAGGGGGCGTCGAAATTCACCCCTCCACTTT,CASSQDRGRRNSPLHF
many,TRBV12-3/TRBV12-4,TRBJ2-3,TRBD2,TGTGCCAGCAGGACCTCTAGCGGTAGCACAGATACGCAGTATTTT,CASRTSSGSTDTQYF
many,TRBV5-6,TRBJ2-5,NA,TGTGCCAGCAGCTGGGGGACAAAACAAGAGACCCAGTACTTC,CASSWGTKQETQYF
NA,TRBV4-2,TRBJ2-2,NA,TGTGCCAGCAGCCATGGCAGACACTCGACGAACACCGGGGAGCTGTTTTTT,CASSHGRHSTNTGELFF
NA,TRBV28,TRBJ2-1,NA,TGTGCCAGCAGCCTAGGGCTTGGGCAGCGGAGCTCCTACAATGAGCAGTTCTTC,CASSLGLGQRSSYNEQFF
NA,TRBV7-8,TRBJ1-4,TRBD1,TGTGCCAGCAGCCAGCGACAGGGTCCTAATGAAAAACTGTTTTTT,CASSQRQGPNEKLFF
many,TRBV29-1,TRBJ1-1,NA,TGCAGCGTTGAAGTACGGACAGTTGCTGAAGCTTTCTTT,CSVEVRTVAEAFF
NA,TRBV5-6,TRBJ2-1,TRBD1,TGTGCCAGCAGCTTGTGGGTCCGGGACAGCTTAAATGAGCAGTTCTTC,CASSLWVRDSLNEQFF
NA,TRBV28,TRBJ1-1,NA,TGTGCCAGCAGTTCACTCCGGGACGAAGCTTTCTTT,CASSSLRDEAFF
few,TRBV6-1,TRBJ2-7,NA,TGTGCCAGCAGCCTTCTGGAGGGTTATACCTACGAGCAGTACTTC,CASSLLEGYTYEQYF
NA,TRBV6-2/TRBV6-3,TRBJ2-3,NA,TGTGCCAGCAGTGAGTCTAGGAAGGCAGATACGCAGTATTTT,CASSESRKADTQYF
NA,TRBV29-1,TRBJ2-2,TRBD1,TGCAGCGTTGGCGAGGGGGCGCGGGTCGGGGAGCTGTTTTTT,CSVGEGARVGELFF
few,TRBV7-9,TRBJ2-7,NA,TGTGCCAGCAGCTTACGGTCAGGGAGCTCCTACGAGCAGTACTTC,CASSLRSGSSYEQYF
NA,TRBV7-2,TRBJ1-4,TRBD1,TGTGCCAGCAGCTTGGACAGGGGGTATCGTGGAGAACTGTTTTTT,CASSLDRGYRGELFF
NA,TRBV15,TRBJ1-2,NA,TGTGCCACCAGCAGAGATGCGCCAGCTAACTATGGCTACACCTTC,CATSRDAPANYGYTF
few,TRBV2,TRBJ2-1,TRBD2,TGTGCCAGCAGGGGGGGACTAGCGCCCAGGAATGAGCAGTTCTTC,CASRGGLAPRNEQFF
many,TRBV2,TRBJ2-1,NA,TGTGCCAGCACCCTTACTTACTACAATGAGCAGTTCTTC,CASTLTYYNEQFF
NA,TRBV19,TRBJ1-2,TRBD1,TGTGCCAGTAGTAAGGGACAGAACTATGGCTACACCTTC,CASSKGQNYGYTF
NA,TRBV20-1,TRBJ2-5,NA,TGCAGTGCGAAGGGGCTGGGAGCCCAAGAGACCCAGTACTTC,CSAKGLGAQETQYF
few,TRBV20-1,TRBJ2-1,TRBD2,TGCAGTGCGCAACGACTAGCGGGAGTTGATGAGCAGTTCTTC,CSAQRLAGVDEQFF
few,TRBV2,TRBJ2-7,NA,TGTGCCAGCAGACGCCCGGGGATCGACGAGCAGTACTTC,CASRRPGIDEQYF
NA,TRBV7-2,TRBJ2-7,TRBD2,TGTGCCAGCAGCTTAGTGAGCGGGAGGACCATTCACGAGCAGTACTTC,CASSLVSGRTIHEQYF
NA,TRBV27,TRBJ2-2,NA,TGTGCCAGCAGCCTGGGCAGGGGAACCGGGGAGCTGTTTTTT,CASSLGRGTGELFF
NA,TRBV29-1,TRBJ2-1,NA,TGCAGCGCTCACAGGGGGGGAAATGAGCAGTTCTTC,CSAHRGGNEQFF
many,TRBV5-1,TRBJ2-5,TRBD2,TGCGCCAGCAGGCTCAGCGGGGGCTCCCAAGAGACCCAGTACTTC,CASRLSGGSQETQYF
NA,TRBV7-9,TRBJ2-1,NA,TGTGCCAGCCCAAGGGGGGAGTCCAGCTCCTACAATGAGCAGTTCTTC,CASPRGESSSYNEQFF
few,TRBV20-1,TRBJ2-5,TRBD2,TGCAGTGCTGACGGGTATCGGGGGGGCCAAGAGACCCAGTACTTC,CSADGYRGGQETQYF
few,TRBV7-9,TRBJ1-2,NA,TGTGCCAGCAGCACTCAGGGGAAAGCTAACTATGGCTACACCTTC,CASSTQGKANYGYTF
NA,TRBV7-3,TRBJ2-2,TRBD2,TGTGCCAGCAGCTCCCAAAAAACTAGCGCACTCAACACCGGGGAGCTGTTTTTT,CASSSQKTSALNTGELFF
NA,TRBV12-3/TRBV12-4,TRBJ2-2,NA,TGTGCCAGCAAGGGGGGCCCCATAAACACCGGGGAGCTGTTTTTT,CASKGGPINTGELFF
few,TRBV6-5,TRBJ2-7,NA,TGTGCCAGCAGTTATTCTCCCATTGCCTACGAGCAGTACTTC,CASSYSPIAYEQYF
NA,TRBV6-5,TRBJ1-2,NA,TGTGCCAGCAGTTACGCAGGGGCCTATGGCTACACCTTC,CASSYAGAYGYTF
many,TRBV5-1,TRBJ2-3,NA,TGCGCCAGCAGCTTGGGGCAGGAGTCAGATACGCAGTATTTT,CASSLGQESDTQYF
few,TRBV20-1,TRBJ2-1,TRBD2,TGCAGTGGCGCAAGAGCGGGTAGCGGGAGGGCGGGAAATGAGCAGTTCTTC,CSGARAGSGRAGNEQFF